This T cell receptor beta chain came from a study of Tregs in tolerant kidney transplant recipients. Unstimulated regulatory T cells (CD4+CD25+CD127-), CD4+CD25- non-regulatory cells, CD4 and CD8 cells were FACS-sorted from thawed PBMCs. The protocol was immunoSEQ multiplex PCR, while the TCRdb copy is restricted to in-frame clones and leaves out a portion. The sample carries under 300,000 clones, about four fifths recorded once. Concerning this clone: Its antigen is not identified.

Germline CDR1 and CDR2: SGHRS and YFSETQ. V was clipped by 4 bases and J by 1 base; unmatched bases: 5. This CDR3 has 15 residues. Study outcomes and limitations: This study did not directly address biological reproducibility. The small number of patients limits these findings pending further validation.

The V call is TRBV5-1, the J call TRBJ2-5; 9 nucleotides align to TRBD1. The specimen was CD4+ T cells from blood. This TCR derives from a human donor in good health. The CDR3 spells CASSLGTGPQETQYF. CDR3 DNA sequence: TGCGCCAGCAGCCTGGGGACAGGGCCCCAAGAGACCCAGTACTTC.